The T cell receptor beta chain described here comes from a study of blood T cell repertoires in COVID-19. CDR1 and CDR2 (germline): SGHRS, YFSETQ. Between the trimmed V and J ends, which lost 3 bases and 5 bases, there was a span of 11 bases. This CDR3 has 14 amino acids. In the authors' methods: From reference gene primer amplification, estimates of nucleated cell counts were derived. Repertoires were generated with immunoSEQ multiplex PCR, while TCRdb's copy carries only in-frame clones and drops some. V, J and clone size derive from that table, while D and trimming were established from the DNA sequence. The profile shows roughly 150,000 clones, around 74% of them singletons.

This chain joins TRBV5-1 and TRBJ1-4; tentatively, D is TRBD1 (6 bases). The sample taken for sequencing was peripheral blood. The origin of this receptor is a woman aged 60 to 75 with COVID-19, enrolled during active disease. The CDR3 sequence is CASSSGQQNEKLFF. CDR3 DNA sequence: TGCGCCAGCAGCTCTGGACAGCAAAATGAAAAACTGTTTTTT.